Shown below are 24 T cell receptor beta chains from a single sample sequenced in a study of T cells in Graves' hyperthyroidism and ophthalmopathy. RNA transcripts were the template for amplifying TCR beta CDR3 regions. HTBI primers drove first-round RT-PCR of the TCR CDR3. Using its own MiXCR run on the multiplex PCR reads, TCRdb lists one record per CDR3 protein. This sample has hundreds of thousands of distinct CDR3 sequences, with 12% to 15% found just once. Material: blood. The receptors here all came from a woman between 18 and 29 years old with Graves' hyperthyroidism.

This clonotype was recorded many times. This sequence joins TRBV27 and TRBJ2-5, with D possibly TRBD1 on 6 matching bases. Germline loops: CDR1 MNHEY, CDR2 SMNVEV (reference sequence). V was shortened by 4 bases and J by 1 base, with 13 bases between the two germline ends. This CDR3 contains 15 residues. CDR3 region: CASSSHREFQETQYF. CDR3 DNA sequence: TGTGCCAGCAGTTCCCACAGGGAGTTCCAAGAGACCCAGTACTTC.

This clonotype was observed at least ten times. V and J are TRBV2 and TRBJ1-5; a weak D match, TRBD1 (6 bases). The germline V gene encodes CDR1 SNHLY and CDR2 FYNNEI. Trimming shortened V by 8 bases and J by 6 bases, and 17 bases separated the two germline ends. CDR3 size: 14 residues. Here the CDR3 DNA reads TGTGCCAGCTCCTGGCGGGGGGCAGGTCAGCCCCAGCATTTT. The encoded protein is CASSWRGAGQPQHF.

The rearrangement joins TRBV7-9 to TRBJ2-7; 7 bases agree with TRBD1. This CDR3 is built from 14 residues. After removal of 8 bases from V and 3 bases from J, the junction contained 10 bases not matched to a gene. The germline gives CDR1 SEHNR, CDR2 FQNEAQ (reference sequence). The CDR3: CASCSEGGVYEQYF. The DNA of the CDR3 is TGTGCCAGCTGCTCTGAAGGGGGCGTCTACGAGCAGTACTTC.

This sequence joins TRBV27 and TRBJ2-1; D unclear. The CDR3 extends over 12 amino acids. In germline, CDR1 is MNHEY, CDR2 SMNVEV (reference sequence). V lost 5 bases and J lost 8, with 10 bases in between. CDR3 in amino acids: CASSHRRDEQFF. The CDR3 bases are TGTGCCAGCAGTCACCGCCGCGATGAGCAGTTCTTC.

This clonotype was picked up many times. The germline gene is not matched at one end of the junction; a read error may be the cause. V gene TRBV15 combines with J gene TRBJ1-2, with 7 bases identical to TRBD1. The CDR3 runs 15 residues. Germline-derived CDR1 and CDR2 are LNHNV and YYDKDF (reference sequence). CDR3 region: CATSSLGTDAYDYTF. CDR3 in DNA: TGTGCCACCAGCAGCCTGGGGACAGATGCTTATGACTACACCTTC.

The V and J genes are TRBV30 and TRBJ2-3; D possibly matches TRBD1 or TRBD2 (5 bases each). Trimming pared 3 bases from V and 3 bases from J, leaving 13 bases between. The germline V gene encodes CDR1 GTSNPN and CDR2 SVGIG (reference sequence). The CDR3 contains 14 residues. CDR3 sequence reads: CAWRVGVRTDTQYF. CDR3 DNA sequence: TGTGCCTGGAGGGTGGGGGTAAGGACAGATACGCAGTATTTT.

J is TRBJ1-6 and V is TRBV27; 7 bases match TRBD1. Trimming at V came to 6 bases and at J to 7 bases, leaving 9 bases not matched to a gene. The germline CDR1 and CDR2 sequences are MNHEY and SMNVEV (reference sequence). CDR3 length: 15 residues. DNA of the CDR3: TGTGCCAGCAGCCGTACAGACAGGGCGAATTCACCCCTCCACTTT. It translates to CASSRTDRANSPLHF.

In nucleotides, the CDR3 is TGTGCCAGCAGCGCCTGGACAGGGGGCACTAATTCACCCCTCCACTTT. Amino acid sequence: CASSAWTGGTNSPLHF. The V gene is TRBV7-9, the J gene TRBJ1-6; TRBD1 agrees at 11 bases. This CDR3 is built from 16 residues. J gave up 6 bases and V 5 bases, and 6 bases lay outside the gene matches. Looked up from germline, CDR1 is SEHNR and CDR2 is FQNEAQ (reference sequence).

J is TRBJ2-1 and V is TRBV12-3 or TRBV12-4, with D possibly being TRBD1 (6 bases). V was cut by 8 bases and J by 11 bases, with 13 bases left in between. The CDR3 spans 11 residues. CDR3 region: CASGDTGKQFF. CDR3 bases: TGTGCCAGCGGGGATACAGGGAAGCAGTTCTTC.

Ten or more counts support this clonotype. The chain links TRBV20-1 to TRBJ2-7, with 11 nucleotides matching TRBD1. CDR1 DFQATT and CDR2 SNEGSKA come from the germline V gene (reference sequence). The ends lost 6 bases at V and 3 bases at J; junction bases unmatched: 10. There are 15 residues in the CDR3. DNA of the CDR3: TGCAGTGCCCAGGACTGGGACAGGGGGTTCTACGAGCAGTACTTC. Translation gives CSAQDWDRGFYEQYF.

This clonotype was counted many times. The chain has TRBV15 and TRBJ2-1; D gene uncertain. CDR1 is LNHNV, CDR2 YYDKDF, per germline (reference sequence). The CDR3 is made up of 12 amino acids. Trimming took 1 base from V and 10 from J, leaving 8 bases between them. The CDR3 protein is CATSRASAEQFF. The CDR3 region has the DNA TGTGCCACCAGCAGAGCCTCTGCGGAGCAGTTCTTC. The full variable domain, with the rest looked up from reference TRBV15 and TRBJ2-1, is DAMVIQNPRYQVTQFGKPVTLSCSQTLNHNVMYWYQQKSSQAPKLLFHYYDKDFNNEADTPDNFQSRRPNTSFCFLDIRSPGLGDTAMYLCATSRASAEQFFGPGTRLTVL.

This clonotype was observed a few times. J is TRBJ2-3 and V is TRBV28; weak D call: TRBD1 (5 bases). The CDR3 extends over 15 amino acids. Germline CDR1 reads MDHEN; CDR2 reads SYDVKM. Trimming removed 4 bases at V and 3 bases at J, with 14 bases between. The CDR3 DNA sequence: TGTGCCAGCAGTTCCCCCGCCCCAGGGACAGATACGCAGTATTTT. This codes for CASSSPAPGTDTQYF.

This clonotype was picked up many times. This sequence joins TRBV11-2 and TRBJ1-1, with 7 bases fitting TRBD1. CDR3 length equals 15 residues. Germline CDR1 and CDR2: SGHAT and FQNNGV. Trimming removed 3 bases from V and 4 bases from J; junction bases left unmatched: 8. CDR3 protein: CASSLTGKGFTEAFF. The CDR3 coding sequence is TGTGCCAGCAGCTTGACAGGGAAAGGGTTCACTGAAGCTTTCTTT.

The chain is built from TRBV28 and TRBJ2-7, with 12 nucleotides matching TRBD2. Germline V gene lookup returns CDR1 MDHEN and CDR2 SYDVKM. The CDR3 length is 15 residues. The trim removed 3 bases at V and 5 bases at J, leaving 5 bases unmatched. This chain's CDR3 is CASSFRLAGGHEQYF. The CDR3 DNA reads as TGTGCCAGCAGTTTTAGGCTAGCGGGAGGGCACGAGCAGTACTTC.

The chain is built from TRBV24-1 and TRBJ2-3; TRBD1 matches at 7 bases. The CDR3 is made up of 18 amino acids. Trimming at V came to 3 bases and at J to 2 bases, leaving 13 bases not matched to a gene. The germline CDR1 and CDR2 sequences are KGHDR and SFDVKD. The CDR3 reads CATSDPKTDRTDTDTQYF. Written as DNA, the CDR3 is TGTGCCACCAGTGATCCTAAGACGGACAGGACAGACACAGATACGCAGTATTTT.

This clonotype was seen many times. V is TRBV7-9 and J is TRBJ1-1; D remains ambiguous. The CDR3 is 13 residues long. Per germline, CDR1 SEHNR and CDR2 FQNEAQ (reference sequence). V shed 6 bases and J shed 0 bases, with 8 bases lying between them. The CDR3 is CASSHGLNTEAFF. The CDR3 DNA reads TGTGCCAGCAGTCACGGGCTGAACACTGAAGCTTTCTTT.

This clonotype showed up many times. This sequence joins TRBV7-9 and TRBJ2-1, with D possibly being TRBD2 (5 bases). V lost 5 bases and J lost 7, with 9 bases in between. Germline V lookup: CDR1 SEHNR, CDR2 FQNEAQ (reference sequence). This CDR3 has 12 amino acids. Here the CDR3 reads CASSRRGNEQFF. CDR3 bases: TGTGCCAGCAGCCGGAGAGGGAATGAGCAGTTCTTC.

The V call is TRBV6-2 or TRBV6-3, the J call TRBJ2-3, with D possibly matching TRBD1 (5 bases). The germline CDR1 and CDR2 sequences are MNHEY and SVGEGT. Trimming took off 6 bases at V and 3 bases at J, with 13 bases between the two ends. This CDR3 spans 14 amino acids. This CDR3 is CASRTQGGTDTQYF. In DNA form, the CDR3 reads TGTGCCAGCAGAACTCAGGGTGGAACAGATACGCAGTATTTT.

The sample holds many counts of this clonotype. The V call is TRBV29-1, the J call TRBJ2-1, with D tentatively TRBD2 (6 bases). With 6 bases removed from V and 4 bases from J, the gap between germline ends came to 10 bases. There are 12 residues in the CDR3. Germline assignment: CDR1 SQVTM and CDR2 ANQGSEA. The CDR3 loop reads CSVEGRYNEQFF. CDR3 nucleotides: TGCAGCGTCGAGGGGAGGTACAATGAGCAGTTCTTC.

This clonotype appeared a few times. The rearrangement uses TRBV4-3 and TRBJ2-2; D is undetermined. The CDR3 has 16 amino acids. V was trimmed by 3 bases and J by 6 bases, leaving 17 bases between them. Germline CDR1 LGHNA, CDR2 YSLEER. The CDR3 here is CASSHPPLMGSGELFF. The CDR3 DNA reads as TGCGCCAGCAGCCACCCCCCCCTCATGGGCTCCGGGGAGCTGTTTTTT.

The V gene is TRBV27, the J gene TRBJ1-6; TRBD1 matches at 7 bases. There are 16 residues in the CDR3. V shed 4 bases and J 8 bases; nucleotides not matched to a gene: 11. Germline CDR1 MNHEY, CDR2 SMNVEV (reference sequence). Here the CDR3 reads CASSSPFGQADSPLHF. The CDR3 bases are TGTGCCAGCAGTTCCCCGTTCGGACAGGCTGATTCACCCCTCCACTTT.

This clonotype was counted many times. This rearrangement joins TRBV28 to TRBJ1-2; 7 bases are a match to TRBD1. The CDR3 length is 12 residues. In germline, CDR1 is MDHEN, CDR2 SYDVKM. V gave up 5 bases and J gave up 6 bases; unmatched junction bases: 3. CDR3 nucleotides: TGTGCCAGCAGTACGACAGGGAATGGCTACACCTTC. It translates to CASSTTGNGYTF.

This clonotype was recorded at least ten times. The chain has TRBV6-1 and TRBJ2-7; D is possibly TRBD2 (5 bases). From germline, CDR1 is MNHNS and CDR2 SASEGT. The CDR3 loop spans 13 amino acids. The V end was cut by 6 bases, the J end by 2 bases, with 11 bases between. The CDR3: CASRHPGAYEQYF. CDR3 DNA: TGTGCCAGCAGGCACCCCGGGGCCTACGAGCAGTACTTC.

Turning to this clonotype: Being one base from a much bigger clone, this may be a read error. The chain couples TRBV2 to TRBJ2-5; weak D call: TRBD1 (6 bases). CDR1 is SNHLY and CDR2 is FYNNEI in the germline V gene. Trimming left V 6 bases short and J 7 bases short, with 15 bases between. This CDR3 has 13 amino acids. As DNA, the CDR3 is TGTGCCAGCAGACCACAGGGTGGGGGGACCCAGTACTTC. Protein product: CASRPQGGGTQYF.